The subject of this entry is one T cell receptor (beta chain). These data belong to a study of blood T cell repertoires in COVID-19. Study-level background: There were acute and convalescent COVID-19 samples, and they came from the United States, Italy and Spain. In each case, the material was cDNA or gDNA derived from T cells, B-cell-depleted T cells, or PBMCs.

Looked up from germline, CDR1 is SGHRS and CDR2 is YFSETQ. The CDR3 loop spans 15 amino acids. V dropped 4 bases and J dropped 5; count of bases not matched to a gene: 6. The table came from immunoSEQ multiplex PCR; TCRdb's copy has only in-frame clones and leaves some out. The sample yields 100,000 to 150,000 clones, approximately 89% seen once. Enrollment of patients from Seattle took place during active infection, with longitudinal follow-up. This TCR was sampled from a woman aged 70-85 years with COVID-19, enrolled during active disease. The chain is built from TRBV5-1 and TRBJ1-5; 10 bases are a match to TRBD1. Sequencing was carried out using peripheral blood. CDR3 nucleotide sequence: TGCGCCAGCAGCCTCTCCGGGACAGGGGATCAGCCCCAGCATTTT. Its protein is CASSLSGTGDQPQHF.